The clone carrying this TCR beta chain has just one count. The CDR3 has 16 residues. The V gene end was trimmed by 3 bases and the J gene end by 7 bases; junction bases not matched to a gene: 13. The V gene's germline CDR1 is SGHKS and CDR2 YYEKEE (reference sequence). This sample is drawn from a study of blood T cell repertoires in COVID-19. Method: immunoSEQ multiplex PCR; TCRdb's copy keeps in-frame clones and lacks some. The repertoire holds about 130,000 clones, with 70% to 85% as singletons. The sequence derives from a woman aged 55-75 years with acute or convalescent COVID-19. The sequencing sample was made of peripheral blood. The rearrangement links TRBV5-5 to TRBJ1-3; 7 bases agree with TRBD1. CDR3 sequence reads: CASSSFDRVFGNTIYF. CDR3 DNA sequence: TGTGCCAGCAGCTCTTTTGACAGGGTCTTCGGTAACACCATATATTTT.